These 24 T cell receptor beta chains originate from one sample sequenced in a study of T cell responses to AZD1222 COVID-19 vaccine. The table came from immunoSEQ multiplex PCR; TCRdb's copy has only in-frame clones and leaves some out. The table has some 130,000 clones, 91% seen once. Sequences were derived from peripheral blood, sampled 28 days after the second AZD1222 dose. The receptors were sampled from an adult who received the AZD1222 COVID-19 vaccine.

The genes are TRBV10-3 and TRBJ2-2; D is ambiguous. The CDR3 loop spans 12 amino acids. Trimming removed 3 bases at V and 6 bases at J, with 5 bases between. Germline V CDR1 and CDR2: ENHRY, SYGVKD. CDR3 sequence reads: CAISEGAGELFF. Here the CDR3 DNA reads TGTGCCATCAGTGAAGGAGCCGGGGAGCTGTTTTTT.

The chain links TRBV7-3 to TRBJ2-7; perhaps TRBD1 as D (5 bases). Germline V CDR1 and CDR2: SGHTA, FQGTGA. The CDR3 runs to 13 residues. Trimming left V 7 bases short and J 2 bases short, with 12 bases between. The CDR3 sequence: CASTWQGPYEQYF. The CDR3, as DNA: TGTGCCAGCACCTGGCAGGGCCCCTACGAGCAGTACTTC.

The chain employs TRBV11-1 and TRBJ2-5, with a possible D match to TRBD1 (6 bases). V lost 4 bases, J lost 3 bases, and 15 bases lay in between. CDR1 and CDR2 from the germline V gene are SGHAT and FQDESV (reference sequence). The CDR3 covers 15 residues. CDR3 sequence: CASSSGVAGEETQYF. As DNA, the CDR3 is TGTGCCAGCAGCTCCGGGGTGGCAGGGGAAGAGACCCAGTACTTC.

This clone was observed once. The gene calls are TRBV24-1 and TRBJ2-1, with 8 bases aligning to TRBD1. With V trimmed by 10 bases and J by 10 bases, 8 bases remained unmatched. CDR3 size: 12 residues. Germline CDR1 KGHDR, CDR2 SFDVKD. The CDR3: CATGQGVGEQFF. The CDR3 nucleotides are TGTGCCACAGGACAGGGAGTGGGGGAGCAGTTCTTC.

The genes are TRBV6-6 and TRBJ1-5; a possible D gene is TRBD1 (6 bases). This CDR3 has 14 residues. The germline V gene has CDR1 MNHNY and CDR2 SVGAGI (reference sequence). The V end lost 4 bases, the J end lost 7 bases, and 14 bases lay between the germline ends. This CDR3 reads CASSSRGGEQPQHF. In DNA, the CDR3 is TGTGCCAGCAGTTCTCGGGGGGGCGAACAGCCCCAGCATTTT.

The gene calls are TRBV3-1 (or the pseudogene TRBV3-2) and TRBJ2-3, with TRBD1 matching over 11 bases. J lost 10 bases, V lost 1 base, and 7 bases had no gene match. This CDR3 has 15 residues. Germline CDR1 and CDR2: LGHDT and YNNKEL (reference sequence). Here the CDR3 reads CASSQVVDRGQAQYF. In DNA, the CDR3 is TGTGCCAGCAGCCAAGTGGTGGACAGGGGGCAGGCGCAGTATTTT.

CDR3 in amino acids: CSVESGGGEQFF. DNA for the CDR3: TGCAGCGTTGAATCTGGGGGAGGGGAGCAGTTCTTC. The rearrangement joins TRBV29-1 to TRBJ2-1; 7 positions match TRBD2. The germline gives CDR1 SQVTM, CDR2 ANQGSEA. This CDR3 region has 12 residues. Trimming cost V 2 bases and J 10 bases; bases outside gene matches: 5.

The CDR3 reads CATSAVAGGGETQYF. CDR3 coding DNA: TGTGCCACCAGTGCTGTAGCGGGAGGGGGAGAGACCCAGTACTTC. The V call is TRBV24-1, the J call TRBJ2-5, with 11 bases identical to TRBD2. Germline CDR1 is KGHDR and CDR2 is SFDVKD. V gave up 5 bases and J gave up 4 bases; unmatched junction bases: 5. The CDR3 sequence is 15 residues long.

The rearrangement links TRBV5-4 to TRBJ1-1, with D perhaps matching TRBD1 (6 bases). Trimming removed 3 bases from V and 1 base from J, with 7 bases in between. This CDR3 contains 13 residues. Germline V gene sequence: CDR1 SGHNT, CDR2 YYREEE (reference sequence). CDR3 in amino acids: CASSWGQNTEAFF. CDR3 in DNA: TGTGCCAGCAGCTGGGGACAGAACACTGAAGCTTTCTTT.

The chain combines TRBV6-5 with TRBJ2-3; TRBD2 might be the D (6 bases). Trimming shortened V by 6 bases and J by 6 bases, and 16 bases separated the two germline ends. CDR3 length: 14 amino acids. Per germline, CDR1 MNHEY and CDR2 SVGAGI. The CDR3 region has the DNA TGTGCCAGCAGCGACCCGGGAGTGACCGATACGCAGTATTTT. Its protein product is CASSDPGVTDTQYF.

The V gene is TRBV6-5, the J gene TRBJ1-5; D not resolved. Between the trimmed V and J ends, which lost 2 bases and 5 bases, there was a span of 4 bases. The CDR3 sequence is 12 residues long. Germline lookup yields CDR1 MNHEY and CDR2 SVGAGI. CDR3: CASSYPDQPQHF. DNA for the CDR3: TGTGCCAGCAGTTACCCTGATCAGCCCCAGCATTTT.

The V gene is TRBV18, the J gene TRBJ2-2; perhaps TRBD1 as D (6 bases). The V and J ends lost 2 bases and 2 bases respectively, with 12 bases between them. Germline V lookup: CDR1 KGHSH, CDR2 LQKENI. CDR3 length: 16 amino acids. The CDR3 DNA sequence: TGTGCCAGCTCACCAGTGGGGGCGCCAAACACCGGGGAGCTGTTTTTT. Its protein is CASSPVGAPNTGELFF.

The J gene is TRBJ1-2, the V gene TRBV6-9; TRBD1 agrees at 7 bases. V lost 6 bases and J lost 0; bases outside the gene matches: 10. This CDR3 has 16 residues. Germline V gives CDR1 MNHGY, CDR2 SVAAGI. The CDR3 coding sequence is TGTGCCAGCAGCCCAGGACAGGCCCTAGCTAACTATGGCTACACCTTC. Translation gives CASSPGQALANYGYTF.

The chain employs TRBV2 and TRBJ1-2; 7 bases agree with TRBD1. The CDR3 covers 13 residues. Germline V gene lookup returns CDR1 SNHLY and CDR2 FYNNEI. The trim removed 4 bases at V and 6 bases at J, leaving 5 bases unmatched. CDR3 residues: CASSVPTGNGYTF. The DNA for the CDR3 is TGTGCCAGCAGTGTGCCGACAGGGAATGGCTACACCTTC.

This chain connects TRBV6-5 to TRBJ1-2, with 9 bases that match TRBD1. CDR1 is MNHEY, CDR2 SVGAGI, per germline. V shed 4 bases and J 4 bases; nucleotides not matched to a gene: 7. The CDR3 is 15 residues long. The CDR3: CASSSRDRAIYGYTF. The CDR3 bases are TGTGCCAGCAGTTCCCGGGACAGGGCCATCTATGGCTACACCTTC.

CDR3 region: CASLRSFEAPEAFF. DNA for the CDR3: TGTGCCAGCCTGAGGTCCTTCGAAGCCCCTGAAGCTTTCTTT. The chain employs TRBV27 and TRBJ1-1; D remains unclear. Germline V gives CDR1 MNHEY, CDR2 SMNVEV (reference sequence). The CDR3 is 14 amino acids. With 8 bases removed from V and 6 bases from J, the gap between germline ends came to 19 bases.

This chain links TRBV9 with TRBJ2-3, with D tentatively TRBD2 (5 bases). In germline, CDR1 is SGDLS, CDR2 YYNGEE. CDR3 length: 14 residues. The germline V and J ends were trimmed by 2 bases and 2 bases, with 9 bases remaining between them. Here the CDR3 reads CASSVRDTTDTQYF. CDR3 sequence (DNA): TGTGCCAGCAGCGTCCGGGATACCACAGATACGCAGTATTTT.

The rearrangement joins TRBV25-1 to TRBJ1-2; 8 bases match TRBD1. The V segment lost 7 bases and the J segment 2 bases; nucleotides outside the gene matches: 6. Per germline, CDR1 MGHDK and CDR2 SYGVNS. This CDR3 region has 14 residues. The CDR3 DNA is TGTGCCAGCACCCCTTGGGACAGGAACTATGGCTACACCTTC. As protein: CASTPWDRNYGYTF.

The chain uses TRBV30 and TRBJ1-2, with a possible D match to TRBD1 (5 bases). Germline V gives CDR1 GTSNPN, CDR2 SVGIG (reference sequence). There are 13 residues in the CDR3. Trimming stripped 2 bases from V and 7 bases from J, with 14 bases between. CDR3 nucleotide sequence: TGTGCCTGGAGTTTAATCGGGGGTAGTGGCTACACCTTC. Protein sequence: CAWSLIGGSGYTF. The full variable domain, completed using reference TRBV30 and TRBJ1-2, is SQTIHQWPATLVQPVGSPLSLECTVEGTSNPNLYWYRQAAGRGLQLLFYSVGIGQISSEVPQNLSASRPQDRQFILSSKKLLLSDSGFYLCAWSLIGGSGYTFGSGTRLTVV.

The chain couples TRBV3-1 (or the pseudogene TRBV3-2) to TRBJ2-7; TRBD2 matches at 15 bases. Trimming at V came to 4 bases and at J to 4 bases, leaving 5 bases not matched to a gene. The V gene's germline CDR1 is LGHDT and CDR2 YNNKEL (reference sequence). The CDR3 has 16 residues. The CDR3 bases are TGTGCCAGCAGCCCCCACGGACTAGCGGGGGGGTACGAGCAGTACTTC. Amino acids: CASSPHGLAGGYEQYF.

CDR3: CASRGGLAVETQYF. The CDR3 DNA reads as TGTGCCAGCAGGGGGGGACTAGCGGTAGAGACCCAGTACTTC. The chain couples TRBV2 to TRBJ2-5, with 11 bases lining up with TRBD2. CDR3 length equals 14 residues. V was pared by 6 bases and J by 4 bases, with 4 bases of the junction left unmatched. Germline loops: CDR1 SNHLY, CDR2 FYNNEI.

Here the CDR3 DNA reads TGTGCCAGCAGTTACTCGGTGGGGGCTGCTGAAGCTTTCTTT. Translated: CASSYSVGAAEAFF. J is TRBJ1-1 and V is TRBV6-5; possible D gene TRBD1, 6 bases. V was shortened by 0 bases and J by 6 bases, with 11 bases between the two germline ends. Germline V gene lookup returns CDR1 MNHEY and CDR2 SVGAGI. There are 14 residues in the CDR3.

V usage is TRBV19 and J usage is TRBJ1-1; TRBD1 is a possible D gene (5 bases). This CDR3 comprises 15 residues. Trimming pared 5 bases from V and 1 base from J, leaving 14 bases between. Germline CDR1 reads LNHDA; CDR2 reads SQIVND (reference sequence). The CDR3 DNA is TGTGCCAGTAGTTCGGGGGGGAGACCGAACACTGAAGCTTTCTTT. It specifies CASSSGGRPNTEAFF.

This sequence joins TRBV19 and TRBJ1-5; D gene ambiguous. Germline V gives CDR1 LNHDA, CDR2 SQIVND (reference sequence). The CDR3 consists of 15 residues. Between the trimmed V and J ends, which lost 7 bases and 0 bases, there was a span of 13 bases. In nucleotides, the CDR3 is TGTGCCAGTAACGGGGTCAGTTATAGCAATCAGCCCCAGCATTTT. This sequence encodes CASNGVSYSNQPQHF.